This passage covers 21 T cell receptor beta chains from one sample sequenced in a study of cytomegalovirus exposure and HLA in healthy donors. Primers: 60 Vbeta forward and 13 Jbeta reverse. Measured with immunoSEQ multiplex PCR; TCRdb has only the in-frame clones, and not every one. In total, the table holds 80,000 or so clones. The source material was PBMCs. These receptors came from a man aged 50-59 years in good health and CMV-seropositive.

This chain links TRBV2 with TRBJ1-4; 9 bases are shared with TRBD1. CDR3 size: 17 residues. In germline, CDR1 is SNHLY, CDR2 FYNNEI. J was trimmed by 1 base and V by 10 bases; bases with no gene match: 13. CDR3 region: CATAPPGQGGTNEKLFF. Written as DNA, the CDR3 is TGTGCCACCGCACCGCCGGGACAGGGTGGAACTAATGAAAAACTGTTTTTT.

The J gene is TRBJ2-3, the V gene TRBV19, with D hard to call. This CDR3 is 13 amino acids long. Trimming left V 4 bases short and J 2 bases short, with 7 bases between. Germline values: CDR1 LNHDA, CDR2 SQIVND (reference sequence). The CDR3: CASSKADTDTQYF. CDR3 nucleotide sequence: TGTGCCAGTAGTAAGGCGGACACAGATACGCAGTATTTT. The variable domain in full, completed from reference TRBV19 and TRBJ2-3, reads DGGITQSPKYLFRKEGQNVTLSCEQNLNHDAMYWYRQDPGQGLRLIYYSQIVNDFQKGDIAEGYSVSREKKESFPLTVTSAQKNPTAFYLCASSKADTDTQYFGPGTRLTVL.

V is TRBV19 and J is TRBJ2-5; 14 bases align to TRBD2. The CDR3 has 17 residues. Germline V gene sequence: CDR1 LNHDA, CDR2 SQIVND (reference sequence). V lost 4 bases, J lost 7 bases, and 11 bases stayed unmatched. CDR3 DNA: TGTGCCAGTAGTAGAACCGGGACTAGCGGGGGCCTTGGGACCCAGTACTTC. Translating it yields CASSRTGTSGGLGTQYF.

V gene TRBV18 combines with J gene TRBJ2-2, with D tentatively TRBD2 (6 bases). V was clipped by 2 bases and J by 2 bases, with 15 bases between them. This CDR3 comprises 17 residues. CDR1 KGHSH and CDR2 LQKENI come from the germline V gene. CDR3 sequence reads: CASSPVTSGVNTGELFF. The CDR3 bases are TGTGCCAGCTCACCAGTCACCTCGGGGGTCAACACCGGGGAGCTGTTTTTT.

The chain uses TRBV10-1 and TRBJ2-3; D perhaps matches TRBD2 (5 bases). This CDR3 comprises 13 residues. Germline assignment: CDR1 WNHNN and CDR2 SYGVQD (reference sequence). The V gene lost 6 bases and the J gene lost 4 bases, with 11 bases spanning the gap. For the CDR3, the DNA is TGCGCCAGCAGGGACTCTCCGTCAGATACGCAGTATTTT. The encoded protein is CASRDSPSDTQYF.

The chain joins TRBV29-1 to TRBJ1-3; TRBD1 is a possible D gene (5 bases). Per germline, CDR1 SQVTM and CDR2 ANQGSEA. Deletions cut 3 bases from V and 0 bases from J, with 12 bases between. The CDR3 sequence is 15 residues long. In nucleotides, the CDR3 is TGCAGCGTTGAGGGGGGACGGGACTCTGGAAACACCATATATTTT. Protein: CSVEGGRDSGNTIYF.

The gene calls are TRBV4-2 and TRBJ2-3, with D tentatively TRBD1 (6 bases). The CDR3 consists of 16 residues. Trimming removed 7 bases at V and 1 base at J, with 18 bases between. Germline V CDR1 and CDR2: LGHNA, YNFKEQ. The CDR3 protein is CASTWGQSMGTDTQYF. The CDR3 DNA sequence: TGTGCCAGCACCTGGGGGCAGTCCATGGGCACAGATACGCAGTATTTT.

V is TRBV7-8 and J is TRBJ1-2, with 8 bases identical to TRBD1. With V trimmed by 3 bases and J by 6 bases, 12 bases remained unmatched. Germline V gene data show CDR1 as SGHVS and CDR2 as FQNEAQ. The CDR3 loop spans 16 amino acids. CDR3 amino acids: CASSFSRTGQRDGYTF. DNA of the CDR3: TGTGCCAGCAGCTTCAGCAGGACAGGGCAGAGGGATGGCTACACCTTC.

The V call is TRBV15, the J call TRBJ1-2, with a possible D match to TRBD1 (5 bases). This CDR3 has 15 amino acids. Per germline, CDR1 LNHNV and CDR2 YYDKDF (reference sequence). V was pared by 0 bases and J by 8 bases, with 16 bases between. Here the CDR3 reads CATSRDQVGLEGYTF. The CDR3 bases are TGTGCCACCAGCAGAGATCAGGTGGGACTAGAGGGCTACACCTTC.

V gene TRBV18 combines with J gene TRBJ1-2; 12 nucleotides align to TRBD1. Germline-derived CDR1 and CDR2 are KGHSH and LQKENI. J gave up 8 bases and V 2 bases, and 6 bases lay outside the gene matches. This CDR3 is 15 amino acids long. The CDR3 bases are TGTGCCAGCTCACCATTGGGACAGGGGGCAGTCGGCTACACCTTC. Protein product: CASSPLGQGAVGYTF.

The chain combines TRBV6-4 with TRBJ2-1; 8 nucleotides line up with TRBD2. Germline CDR1 and CDR2: MRHNA and SNTAGT. CDR3 length: 14 amino acids. Unmatched junction bases numbered 4, after V lost 0 bases and J lost 9 bases. CDR3 amino acids: CASSDSAGGSEQFF. As DNA, the CDR3 is TGTGCCAGCAGTGACTCGGCGGGGGGAAGTGAGCAGTTCTTC.

V gene TRBV30 combines with J gene TRBJ1-5, with unresolved D. The V and J ends lost 2 bases and 2 bases respectively, with 7 bases between them. CDR3 length equals 13 residues. Germline loops: CDR1 GTSNPN, CDR2 SVGIG (reference sequence). This chain's CDR3 is CAWSPTGNQPQHF. DNA for the CDR3: TGTGCCTGGAGTCCCACTGGCAATCAGCCCCAGCATTTT.

The rearrangement joins TRBV9 to TRBJ1-3; maybe TRBD1 (5 bases). This CDR3 is 16 amino acids long. The germline V and J ends were trimmed by 0 bases and 0 bases, with 10 bases remaining between them. The germline gives CDR1 SGDLS, CDR2 YYNGEE. In DNA form, the CDR3 reads TGTGCCAGCAGCGTAGAGGGACTGTTCTCTGGAAACACCATATATTTT. It encodes CASSVEGLFSGNTIYF. The whole variable domain, filled in from reference TRBV9 and TRBJ1-3, reads DSGVTQTPKHLITATGQRVTLRCSPRSGDLSVYWYQQSLDQGLQFLIQYYNGEERAKGNILERFSAQQFPDLHSELNLSSLELGDSALYFCASSVEGLFSGNTIYFGEGSWLTVV.

J is TRBJ1-1 and V is TRBV5-1; the D gene is possibly TRBD1 (6 bases). The CDR3 is 14 amino acids. CDR1 SGHRS and CDR2 YFSETQ come from the germline V gene. The V gene lost 0 bases and the J gene lost 7 bases, with 13 bases spanning the gap. The CDR3: CASSLELQGVEAFF. CDR3 DNA: TGCGCCAGCAGCTTGGAACTACAGGGAGTTGAAGCTTTCTTT.

The genes are TRBV6-1 and TRBJ1-1; no clear D. Trimming pared 1 base from V and 2 bases from J, leaving 8 bases between. CDR3 size: 14 residues. Germline CDR1 MNHNS, CDR2 SASEGT. DNA for the CDR3: TGTGCCAGCAGTGAAGAGATCAGTAACACTGAAGCTTTCTTT. Translation gives CASSEEISNTEAFF.

The chain has TRBV6-5 and TRBJ1-5; 7 bases map to TRBD1. After removal of 0 bases from V and 5 bases from J, the junction contained 4 bases not matched to a gene. CDR3 length equals 15 residues. CDR1 is MNHEY and CDR2 is SVGAGI in the germline V gene. The CDR3 spells CASSYSRGGYQPQHF. The CDR3 nucleotides are TGTGCCAGCAGTTACTCGAGAGGGGGCTATCAGCCCCAGCATTTT.

V and J are TRBV19 and TRBJ1-2, with D tentatively TRBD1 (5 bases). The germline V and J ends were trimmed by 7 bases and 4 bases, with 13 bases remaining between them. Germline CDR1 LNHDA, CDR2 SQIVND (reference sequence). The CDR3 extends over 13 amino acids. The CDR3 sequence is CASMEGVGYGYTF. CDR3 sequence (DNA): TGTGCCAGTATGGAAGGGGTGGGCTATGGCTACACCTTC.

This chain joins TRBV2 and TRBJ2-1; 7 positions match TRBD1. Losses at the gene ends were 5 bases for V and 6 bases for J; bases not matched to a gene: 7. Germline V gene data show CDR1 as SNHLY and CDR2 as FYNNEI. This CDR3 has 14 amino acids. The CDR3 DNA follows: TGTGCCAGCAGTAACAGGGGTTGGGGCAATGAGCAGTTCTTC. Translated: CASSNRGWGNEQFF.

The CDR3 sequence is CASSLSPGANYGYTF. DNA of the CDR3: TGTGCCAGCAGCTTGAGCCCGGGAGCCAACTATGGCTACACCTTC. The V gene is TRBV5-6, the J gene TRBJ1-2, with D uncertain. This CDR3 region has 15 residues. V shed 1 base and J shed 2 bases, with 12 bases lying between them. From germline, CDR1 is SGHDT and CDR2 YYEEEE.

This chain links TRBV19 with TRBJ1-1, with TRBD1 identical over 8 bases. The CDR3 spans 13 residues. The J segment lost 3 bases and the V segment lost 8 bases, leaving 5 bases of the junction unmatched. Germline V gene data show CDR1 as LNHDA and CDR2 as SQIVND (reference sequence). This CDR3 is CASYYRGYTEAFF. For the CDR3, the DNA is TGTGCCAGTTACTACAGGGGGTACACTGAAGCTTTCTTT.

This chain links TRBV6-1 with TRBJ2-7, with 10 bases aligning to TRBD1. CDR3 length: 14 amino acids. V was clipped by 8 bases and J by 4 bases; unmatched bases: 8. Germline-derived CDR1 and CDR2 are MNHNS and SASEGT. In nucleotides, the CDR3 is TGTGCCAGCCTGGGACAGGGGCCGAGATACGAGCAGTACGTC. Translated, it gives CASLGQGPRYEQYV.